These 31 T cell receptor beta chains were sequenced from one sample in a study of identical twins. TCRdb fed the 5' RACE reads into MiXCR, producing one record per CDR3 protein. This table has some 560,000 distinct CDR3 sequences, around a tenth appearing once. These data were likewise used in another study, on yellow fever vaccine responses in identical twins.

Sequenced input: PBMCs. These receptors came from a woman aged 18 to 35 in good health.

In its sample, this clonotype was seen a few times. The chain is built from TRBV5-1 and TRBJ2-5, with D tentatively TRBD1 (6 bases). Deletions cut 4 bases from V and 7 bases from J, with 17 bases between. The CDR3 totals 14 residues. The V gene's germline CDR1 is SGHRS and CDR2 YFSETQ. The CDR3 loop is CASSSRDTLGTQYF. The CDR3 region has the DNA TGCGCCAGCAGCAGCCGGGACACCCTCGGGACCCAGTACTTC.

This clonotype occurred a few times. This chain links TRBV29-1 with TRBJ2-7; D may be TRBD1 or TRBD2 (6 bases each). The CDR3 is made up of 13 amino acids. In germline, CDR1 is SQVTM, CDR2 ANQGSEA. The V gene lost 1 base and the J gene lost 7 bases, with 14 bases spanning the gap. CDR3 DNA sequence: TGCAGCGTTGAAGGGGGGGCACTAAGAGAGCAGTACTTC. Amino acid sequence: CSVEGGALREQYF.

The genes are TRBV6-2 or TRBV6-3 and TRBJ2-2, with 12 bases identical to TRBD2. The CDR3 is 17 amino acids. Germline-derived CDR1 and CDR2 are MNHEY and SVGEGT. V lost 7 bases to trimming and J lost 4 bases; unmatched junction nucleotides: 10. The CDR3: CASTLPGLAGLTGELFF. CDR3 nucleotides: TGTGCCAGCACCCTACCGGGACTAGCGGGCCTCACCGGGGAGCTGTTTTTT.

This clonotype appeared many times. This sequence joins TRBV12-3 or TRBV12-4 and TRBJ2-7, with 12 bases aligning to TRBD2. V was clipped by 0 bases and J by 7 bases; unmatched bases: 4. The length of the CDR3 is 15 residues. As DNA, the CDR3 is TGTGCCAGCAGTTTAGCCCTAGCGGGAGGGCCTGAGCAGTACTTC. Amino acids: CASSLALAGGPEQYF.

This clonotype has a handful of counts. V is TRBV29-1 and J is TRBJ2-5; TRBD1 matches at 11 bases. Germline V gene sequence: CDR1 SQVTM, CDR2 ANQGSEA. Unmatched junction bases numbered 4, after V lost 6 bases and J lost 1 base. The length of the CDR3 is 14 residues. The CDR3 DNA reads TGCAGCGTCACCGGGACAGGGGGCCAAGAGACCCAGTACTTC. Its translation: CSVTGTGGQETQYF. The variable domain in full, with the rest retrieved from reference TRBV29-1 and TRBJ2-5, is SAVISQKPSRDICQRGTSLTIQCQVDSQVTMMFWYRQQPGQSLTLIATANQGSEATYESGFVIDKFPISRPNLTFSTLTVSNMSPEDSSIYLCSVTGTGGQETQYFGPGTRLLVL.

This clonotype occurred a few times. The chain links TRBV19 to TRBJ2-2; D call uncertain. The germline gives CDR1 LNHDA, CDR2 SQIVND (reference sequence). V lost 1 base to trimming and J lost 7 bases, with 1 base between them. CDR3 length: 11 residues. CDR3 amino acids: CASSIVGELFF. CDR3 sequence (DNA): TGTGCCAGTAGTATAGTCGGGGAGCTGTTTTTT.

V and J are TRBV4-2 and TRBJ1-4, with D unclear. Germline loops: CDR1 LGHNA, CDR2 YNFKEQ. The length of the CDR3 is 12 residues. With 2 bases removed from V and 7 bases from J, the gap between germline ends came to 5 bases. The CDR3 sequence is CASSQLGEKLFF. CDR3 in DNA: TGTGCCAGCAGCCAACTGGGTGAAAAACTGTTTTTT.

This clonotype was detected ten times or more. The rearrangement uses TRBV4-3 and TRBJ2-1; the match to TRBD2 covers 8 bases. Germline lookup yields CDR1 LGHNA and CDR2 YSLEER. The ends lost 0 bases at V and 4 bases at J; junction bases unmatched: 14. This CDR3 spans 19 amino acids. CDR3 DNA: TGCGCCAGCAGCCAAGATCCCTCCAGGAGCGGGAGTTTTTACAATGAGCAGTTCTTC. Protein sequence: CASSQDPSRSGSFYNEQFF.

The genes are TRBV6-2 or TRBV6-3 and TRBJ2-1, with D maybe TRBD2 (6 bases). The V end lost 5 bases, the J end lost 3 bases, and 11 bases lay between the germline ends. Per germline, CDR1 MNHEY and CDR2 SVGEGT. This CDR3 spans 14 amino acids. The CDR3 DNA reads as TGTGCCAGCAGTCCCGCGGGGATCTACAATGAGCAGTTCTTC. Amino acids: CASSPAGIYNEQFF.

This clonotype was recorded at least ten times. The rearrangement joins TRBV29-1 to TRBJ2-2; D is undetermined. Trimming stripped 6 bases from V and 0 bases from J, with 8 bases between. The CDR3 has 13 amino acids. Looked up from germline, CDR1 is SQVTM and CDR2 is ANQGSEA. CDR3: CSVDWSNTGELFF. The CDR3 nucleotides are TGCAGCGTCGACTGGTCGAACACCGGGGAGCTGTTTTTT.

Ten or more counts support this clonotype. V usage is TRBV29-1 and J usage is TRBJ2-4, with D hard to call. CDR1 and CDR2 (germline): SQVTM, ANQGSEA. Deletions cut 5 bases from V and 0 bases from J, with 11 bases between. The CDR3 has 14 residues. The CDR3 loop is CSVWTELAKNIQYF. CDR3 sequence (DNA): TGCAGCGTTTGGACGGAATTAGCCAAAAACATTCAGTACTTC.

Regarding this clonotype: An end of the junction does not agree with germline; a read error may underlie this. The chain recombines TRBV6-2 or TRBV6-3 with TRBJ2-7; no firm D call. Germline-derived CDR1 and CDR2 are MNHEY and SVGEGT. This CDR3 spans 15 amino acids. The CDR3 is CVSSYSQDGSYEQYF. The CDR3 DNA reads as TGTGTCAGCAGTTACTCGCAGGATGGCTCCTACGAGCAGTACTTC.

In its sample, this clonotype was seen once. The rearrangement links TRBV5-5 to TRBJ2-7; D is possibly TRBD2 (5 bases). CDR3 length equals 15 residues. CDR1 and CDR2 (germline): SGHKS, YYEKEE (reference sequence). V gave up 2 bases and J gave up 0 bases, with 12 bases separating them. CDR3 in amino acids: CASSFSLAPSYEQYF. The CDR3 nucleotides read TGTGCCAGCAGCTTCAGCCTAGCCCCCTCCTACGAGCAGTACTTC.

This clonotype was seen only a few times. The V call is TRBV29-1, the J call TRBJ2-1; maybe TRBD2 (6 bases). The V end was cut by 3 bases, the J end by 7 bases, with 16 bases between. The CDR3 spans 14 residues. CDR1 SQVTM and CDR2 ANQGSEA come from the germline V gene. The CDR3 nucleotides read TGCAGCGTTGACCATCGCGGGATCGGTAATGAGCAGTTCTTC. Translated, it gives CSVDHRGIGNEQFF.

This clonotype was counted a few times. The rearrangement uses TRBV19 and TRBJ2-2; D is unclear. The CDR3 runs 14 residues. Deletions cut 6 bases from V and 3 bases from J, with 11 bases between. The V gene's germline CDR1 is LNHDA and CDR2 SQIVND (reference sequence). The CDR3, as DNA: TGTGCCAGTAGCCGAACACCCTACACCGGGGAGCTGTTTTTT. This translates into CASSRTPYTGELFF.

Only a few counts were recorded for this clonotype. The chain carries TRBV3-1 and TRBJ2-1, with 12 bases that match TRBD2. Germline assignment: CDR1 LGHDT and CDR2 YNNKEL (reference sequence). The CDR3 has 18 amino acids. Germline trimming cut 3 bases from V and 0 bases from J; bases unmatched to any gene: 6. CDR3: CASSHPGTSGHSYNEQFF. CDR3 DNA: TGTGCCAGCAGCCACCCCGGGACTAGCGGGCACTCCTACAATGAGCAGTTCTTC.

The genes are TRBV5-1 and TRBJ2-5; D might be TRBD1 (6 bases). V lost 0 bases to trimming and J lost 7 bases, with 13 bases between them. The germline CDR1 and CDR2 sequences are SGHRS and YFSETQ. There are 14 residues in the CDR3. The CDR3 loop reads CASSLAQGYGTQYF. CDR3 DNA: TGCGCCAGCAGCTTGGCGCAGGGGTATGGGACCCAGTACTTC. The variable domain in full, with the rest retrieved from reference TRBV5-1 and TRBJ2-5, is KAGVTQTPRYLIKTRGQQVTLSCSPISGHRSVSWYQQTPGQGLQFLFEYFSETQRNKGNFPGRFSGRQFSNSRSEMNVSTLELGDSALYLCASSLAQGYGTQYFGPGTRLLVL.

This chain links TRBV6-2 or TRBV6-3 with TRBJ2-7; maybe TRBD1 (5 bases). Germline V lookup: CDR1 MNHEY, CDR2 SVGEGT. V was cut by 7 bases and J by 2 bases, with 18 bases left in between. The CDR3 has 15 residues. For the CDR3, the DNA is TGTGCCAGCACTCCATCGTTGTTGACAGCCTACGAGCAGTACTTC. Its translation is CASTPSLLTAYEQYF.

V is TRBV29-1 and J is TRBJ2-3; tentatively, D is TRBD2 (5 bases). Between the trimmed V and J ends, which lost 2 bases and 4 bases, there was a span of 13 bases. Germline CDR1 and CDR2: SQVTM and ANQGSEA. The CDR3 has 14 amino acids. CDR3 in amino acids: CSVEYVGEADTQYF. The CDR3 nucleotides read TGCAGCGTTGAATACGTGGGAGAGGCAGATACGCAGTATTTT.

This clonotype turned up a few times. The chain couples TRBV29-1 to TRBJ2-5; D is unclear. Germline CDR1 and CDR2: SQVTM and ANQGSEA. The V and J ends lost 0 bases and 5 bases respectively, with 7 bases between them. The CDR3 runs to 12 residues. Here the CDR3 DNA reads TGCAGCGTTGAAGAAGGGTCGGAGACCCAGTACTTC. Its translation: CSVEEGSETQYF.

The genes are TRBV10-3 and TRBJ2-1; TRBD2 matches 8 bases. The CDR3 length is 15 residues. Germline trimming cut 6 bases from V and 8 bases from J; bases unmatched to any gene: 12. Germline CDR1 is ENHRY and CDR2 is SYGVKD. The CDR3 spells CAISVGTSRVDEQFF. In DNA, the CDR3 is TGTGCCATCAGCGTAGGGACTAGTAGGGTCGATGAGCAGTTCTTC.

The gene calls are TRBV12-3 or TRBV12-4 and TRBJ2-7; tentatively, D is TRBD1 or TRBD2 (5 bases each). Trimming removed 5 bases at V and 5 bases at J, with 16 bases between. The CDR3 is 14 residues long. The CDR3 DNA reads TGTGCCAGCAGTCTCCCCGGGGCGAAGAACGAGCAGTACTTC. Its translation is CASSLPGAKNEQYF.

The chain links TRBV3-1 to TRBJ1-2; D gene unclear. V lost 1 base to trimming and J lost 11 bases, with 20 bases between them. In germline, CDR1 is LGHDT, CDR2 YNNKEL (reference sequence). CDR3 length: 15 residues. The CDR3 bases are TGTGCCAGCAGCCAAGGTTGGGCCGCGGAAACTAAATACACCTTC. It codes for CASSQGWAAETKYTF.

The V gene is TRBV6-2 or TRBV6-3, the J gene TRBJ2-7; TRBD2 is a possible D gene (6 bases). The V and J ends lost 5 bases and 0 bases respectively, with 17 bases between them. Germline V gene sequence: CDR1 MNHEY, CDR2 SVGEGT. This CDR3 has 16 residues. This CDR3 reads CASSRIRETSSYEQYF. The DNA for the CDR3 is TGTGCCAGCAGTCGGATCCGGGAGACAAGCTCCTACGAGCAGTACTTC.

This clonotype was counted only a few times. This chain uses TRBV12-3 or TRBV12-4 with TRBJ2-2, with D perhaps matching TRBD2 (6 bases). V dropped 6 bases and J dropped 2 bases, with 16 bases sitting between them. The CDR3 has 16 amino acids. For the CDR3, the DNA is TGTGCCAGCAGGACACCCGGGGACTTTAACACCGGGGAGCTGTTTTTT. Its translation: CASRTPGDFNTGELFF.

The chain has TRBV4-3 and TRBJ2-2; 9 positions agree with TRBD2. With V trimmed by 2 bases and J by 5 bases, 9 bases remained unmatched. In germline, CDR1 is LGHNA, CDR2 YSLEER. CDR3 length: 17 amino acids. The CDR3, as DNA: TGCGCCAGCAGCCAATTAGCGGGAGCTGGGGGTACCGGGGAGCTGTTTTTT. Residues: CASSQLAGAGGTGELFF.

This chain joins TRBV3-1 and TRBJ2-5; D unresolved. The germline V and J ends were trimmed by 4 bases and 8 bases, with 11 bases remaining between them. The CDR3 spans 12 residues. Germline loops: CDR1 LGHDT, CDR2 YNNKEL (reference sequence). The CDR3 region has the DNA TGTGCCAGCAGCCCCGGGCGTGGTACCCAGTACTTC. This encodes CASSPGRGTQYF.

This clonotype has a handful of counts. CDR3 sequence: CAISGGGTALYNEQFF. The CDR3, as DNA: TGTGCCATCAGTGGGGGCGGGACTGCCCTGTACAATGAGCAGTTCTTC. V usage is TRBV10-3 and J usage is TRBJ2-1; the D gene is possibly TRBD2 (6 bases). V shed 4 bases and J shed 4 bases, with 17 bases lying between them. The CDR3 has 16 residues. CDR1 is ENHRY and CDR2 is SYGVKD in the germline V gene.

The chain joins TRBV4-1 to TRBJ2-3, with TRBD2 identical over 8 bases. This CDR3 contains 18 residues. The V gene's germline CDR1 is MGHRA and CDR2 YSYEKL. V dropped 3 bases and J dropped 4; count of bases not matched to a gene: 15. Here the CDR3 reads CASSQTRLAQASADTQYF. In DNA, the CDR3 is TGCGCCAGCAGCCAGACCAGACTAGCGCAAGCCTCAGCAGATACGCAGTATTTT.

This clonotype was counted a few times. The rearrangement links TRBV20-1 to TRBJ1-4; D unresolved. The CDR3 has 14 residues. V lost 5 bases, J lost 0 bases, and 10 bases lay in between. CDR1 is DFQATT and CDR2 is SNEGSKA in the germline V gene (reference sequence). CDR3 amino acids: CSAGRRATNEKLFF. The CDR3 DNA sequence: TGCAGTGCTGGTCGGAGGGCAACTAATGAAAAACTGTTTTTT.

The CDR3 reads CATTGNYEQYF. CDR3 DNA: TGTGCCACCACAGGGAACTACGAGCAGTACTTC. J is TRBJ2-7 and V is TRBV2; tentative D call: TRBD1 (6 bases). V was trimmed by 10 bases and J by 3 bases, leaving 10 bases between them. This CDR3 is 11 amino acids long. Germline values: CDR1 SNHLY, CDR2 FYNNEI.